The present TCR beta chain was sequenced within a study of T-cell memory formation after mild COVID-19. Study-wide background: Among the donors, TCR clusters were largely specific to each donor.

This CDR3 comprises 13 residues. The germline V gene has CDR1 SGHTA and CDR2 FQGNSA. V lost 3 bases, J lost 3 bases, and 8 bases lay in between. TCRdb re-analysed the 5' RACE reads in MiXCR, keeping a single row per CDR3 protein. The data hold over 120,000 distinct CDR3 sequences, with 6% to 6.5% observed a single time. V usage is TRBV7-2 and J usage is TRBJ1-2; D unresolved. The TCR originated in an adult woman who had mild COVID-19 (a few samples of this study predate the infection). Cell type and time point are not known. Sequenced material: PBMCs or a T cell subset sorted from them (not recorded which). CDR3 sequence (DNA): TGTGCCAGCAGCTTGACGGTGGACTATGGCTACACCTTC. As protein: CASSLTVDYGYTF.